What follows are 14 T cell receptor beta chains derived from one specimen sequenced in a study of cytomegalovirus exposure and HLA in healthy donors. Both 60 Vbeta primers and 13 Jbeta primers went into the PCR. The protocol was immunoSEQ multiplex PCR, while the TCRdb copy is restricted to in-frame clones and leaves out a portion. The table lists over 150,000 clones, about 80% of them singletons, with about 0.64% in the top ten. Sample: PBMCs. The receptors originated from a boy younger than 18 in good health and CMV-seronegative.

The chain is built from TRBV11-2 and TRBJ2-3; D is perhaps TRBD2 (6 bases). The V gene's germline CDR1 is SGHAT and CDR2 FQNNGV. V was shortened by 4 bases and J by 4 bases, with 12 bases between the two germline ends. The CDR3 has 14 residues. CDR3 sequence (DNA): TGTGCCAGCAGCTCAACAGGAGGGCCAGATACGCAGTATTTT. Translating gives CASSSTGGPDTQYF.

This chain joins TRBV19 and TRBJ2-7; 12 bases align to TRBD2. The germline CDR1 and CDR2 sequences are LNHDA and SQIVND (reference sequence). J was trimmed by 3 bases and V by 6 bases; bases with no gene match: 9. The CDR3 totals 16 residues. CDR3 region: CASSQRTSGTFYEQYF. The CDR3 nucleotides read TGTGCCAGTAGCCAGAGGACTAGCGGGACCTTCTACGAGCAGTACTTC.

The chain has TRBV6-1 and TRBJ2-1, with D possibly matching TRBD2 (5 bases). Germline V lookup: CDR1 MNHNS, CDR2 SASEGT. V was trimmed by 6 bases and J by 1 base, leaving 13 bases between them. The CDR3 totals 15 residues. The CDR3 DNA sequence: TGTGCCAGCAGCCCGGGAATCGGGTCCTACAATGAGCAGTTCTTC. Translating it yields CASSPGIGSYNEQFF.

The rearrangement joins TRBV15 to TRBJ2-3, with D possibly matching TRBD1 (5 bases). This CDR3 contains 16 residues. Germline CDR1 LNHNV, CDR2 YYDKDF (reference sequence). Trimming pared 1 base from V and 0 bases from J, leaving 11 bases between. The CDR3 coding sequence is TGTGCCACCAGCAGAGGGGGCTTTGCTAGCACAGATACGCAGTATTTT. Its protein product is CATSRGGFASTDTQYF.

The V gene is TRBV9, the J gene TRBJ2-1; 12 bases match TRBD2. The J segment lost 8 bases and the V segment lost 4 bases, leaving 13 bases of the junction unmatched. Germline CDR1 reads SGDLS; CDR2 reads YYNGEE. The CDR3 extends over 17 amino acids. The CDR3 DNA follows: TGTGCCAGCAGCTCCCCCCCTAGCGGGGGGGCCAGGTATGAGCAGTTCTTC. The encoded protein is CASSSPPSGGARYEQFF.

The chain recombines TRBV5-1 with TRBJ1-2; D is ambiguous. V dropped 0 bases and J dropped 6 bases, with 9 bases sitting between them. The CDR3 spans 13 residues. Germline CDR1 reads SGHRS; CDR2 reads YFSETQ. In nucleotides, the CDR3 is TGCGCCAGCAGCTTGGTAGCAAATGATGGCTACACCTTC. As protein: CASSLVANDGYTF.

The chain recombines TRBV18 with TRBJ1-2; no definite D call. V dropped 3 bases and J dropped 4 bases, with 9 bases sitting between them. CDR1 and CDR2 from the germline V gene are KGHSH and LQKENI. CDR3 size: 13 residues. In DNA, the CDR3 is TGTGCCAGCTCACCGTCGGTGTCCTATGGCTACACCTTC. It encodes CASSPSVSYGYTF.

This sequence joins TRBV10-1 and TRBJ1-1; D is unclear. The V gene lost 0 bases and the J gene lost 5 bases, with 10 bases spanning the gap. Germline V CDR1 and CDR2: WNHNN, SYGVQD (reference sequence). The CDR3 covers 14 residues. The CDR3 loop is CASSESPQLTEAFF. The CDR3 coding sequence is TGCGCCAGCAGTGAGTCTCCACAGTTGACTGAAGCTTTCTTT.

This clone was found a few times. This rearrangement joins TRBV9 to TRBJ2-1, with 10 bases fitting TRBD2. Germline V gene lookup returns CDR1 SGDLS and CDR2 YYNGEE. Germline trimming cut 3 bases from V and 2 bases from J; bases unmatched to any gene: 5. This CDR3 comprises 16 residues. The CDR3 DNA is TGTGCCAGCAGCGGTACTAGCGGGACCACCTACAATGAGCAGTTCTTC. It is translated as CASSGTSGTTYNEQFF. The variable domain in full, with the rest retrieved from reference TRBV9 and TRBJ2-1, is DSGVTQTPKHLITATGQRVTLRCSPRSGDLSVYWYQQSLDQGLQFLIQYYNGEERAKGNILERFSAQQFPDLHSELNLSSLELGDSALYFCASSGTSGTTYNEQFFGPGTRLTVL.

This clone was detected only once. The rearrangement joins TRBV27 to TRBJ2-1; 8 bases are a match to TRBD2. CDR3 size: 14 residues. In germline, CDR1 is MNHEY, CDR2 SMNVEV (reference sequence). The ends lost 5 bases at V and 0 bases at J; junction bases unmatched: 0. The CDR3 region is CASSSGSSYNEQFF. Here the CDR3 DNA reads TGTGCCAGCAGTAGCGGGAGCTCCTACAATGAGCAGTTCTTC.

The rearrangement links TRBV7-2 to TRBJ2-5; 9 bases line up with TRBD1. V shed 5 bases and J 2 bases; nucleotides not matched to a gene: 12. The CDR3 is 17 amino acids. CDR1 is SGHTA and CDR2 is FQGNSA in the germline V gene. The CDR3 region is CASSRPGTGSWQETQYF. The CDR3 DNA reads TGTGCCAGCAGCCGACCCGGGACAGGGAGTTGGCAAGAGACCCAGTACTTC.

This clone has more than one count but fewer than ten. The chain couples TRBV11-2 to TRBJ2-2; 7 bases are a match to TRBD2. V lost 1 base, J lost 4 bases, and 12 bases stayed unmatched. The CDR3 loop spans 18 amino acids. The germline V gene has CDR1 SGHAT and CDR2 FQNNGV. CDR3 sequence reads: CASSLAGPGGRSTGELFF. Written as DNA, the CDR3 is TGTGCCAGCAGCTTAGCTGGGCCGGGAGGCAGAAGCACCGGGGAGCTGTTTTTT.

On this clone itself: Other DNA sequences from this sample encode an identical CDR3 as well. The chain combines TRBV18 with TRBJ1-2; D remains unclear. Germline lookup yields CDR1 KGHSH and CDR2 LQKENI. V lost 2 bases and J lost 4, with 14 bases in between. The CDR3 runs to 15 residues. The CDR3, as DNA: TGTGCCAGCTCACCAGATTCGGTCTTTGGCTATGGCTACACCTTC. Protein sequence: CASSPDSVFGYGYTF.

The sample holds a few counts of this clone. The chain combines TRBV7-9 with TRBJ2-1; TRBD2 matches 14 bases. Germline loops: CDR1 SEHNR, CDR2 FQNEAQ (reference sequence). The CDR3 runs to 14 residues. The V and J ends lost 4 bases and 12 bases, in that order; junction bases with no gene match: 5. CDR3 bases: TGTGCCAGCAGCTCGGGACTAGCGGGAGAGTGGCAGTTCTTC. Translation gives CASSSGLAGEWQFF.